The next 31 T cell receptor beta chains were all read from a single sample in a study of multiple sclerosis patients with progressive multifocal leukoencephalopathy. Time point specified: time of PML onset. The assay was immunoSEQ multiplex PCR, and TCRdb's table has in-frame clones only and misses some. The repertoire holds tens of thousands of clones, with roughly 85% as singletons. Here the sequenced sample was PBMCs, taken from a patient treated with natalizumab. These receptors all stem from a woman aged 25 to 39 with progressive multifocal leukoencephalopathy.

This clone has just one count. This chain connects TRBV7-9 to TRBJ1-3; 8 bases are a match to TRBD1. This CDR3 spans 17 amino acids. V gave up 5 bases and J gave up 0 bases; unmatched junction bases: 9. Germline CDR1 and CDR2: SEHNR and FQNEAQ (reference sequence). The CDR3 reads CASSPLGQGPSGNTIYF. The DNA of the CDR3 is TGTGCCAGCAGCCCCCTAGGACAGGGTCCCTCTGGAAACACCATATATTTT.

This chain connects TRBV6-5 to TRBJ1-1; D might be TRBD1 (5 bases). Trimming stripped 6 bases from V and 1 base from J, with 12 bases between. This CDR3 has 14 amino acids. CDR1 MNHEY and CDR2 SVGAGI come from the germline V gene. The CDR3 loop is CASRPSGGNTEAFF. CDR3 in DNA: TGTGCCAGCAGGCCCTCGGGGGGGAACACTGAAGCTTTCTTT.

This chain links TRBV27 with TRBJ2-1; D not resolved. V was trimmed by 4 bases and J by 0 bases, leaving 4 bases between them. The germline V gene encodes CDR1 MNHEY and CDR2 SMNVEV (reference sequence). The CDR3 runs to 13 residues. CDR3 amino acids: CASSWGSYNEQFF. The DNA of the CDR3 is TGTGCCAGCAGTTGGGGCTCCTACAATGAGCAGTTCTTC.

The CDR3 loop is CASSDLGRDTGELFF. The DNA of the CDR3 is TGTGCCAGCAGTGATCTGGGGCGCGACACCGGGGAGCTGTTTTTT. The rearrangement links TRBV2 to TRBJ2-2, with D possibly matching TRBD1 (5 bases). V lost 3 bases and J 3 bases, leaving 11 bases between the germline ends. Germline V gene sequence: CDR1 SNHLY, CDR2 FYNNEI. The CDR3 consists of 15 residues.

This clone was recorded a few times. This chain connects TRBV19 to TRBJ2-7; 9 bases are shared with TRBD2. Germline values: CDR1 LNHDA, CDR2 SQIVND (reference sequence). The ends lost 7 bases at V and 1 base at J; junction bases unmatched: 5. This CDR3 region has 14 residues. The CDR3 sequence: CASKPGLASYEQYF. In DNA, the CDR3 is TGTGCCAGTAAACCGGGACTAGCATCCTACGAGCAGTACTTC. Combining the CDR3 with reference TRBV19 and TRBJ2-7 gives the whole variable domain DGGITQSPKYLFRKEGQNVTLSCEQNLNHDAMYWYRQDPGQGLRLIYYSQIVNDFQKGDIAEGYSVSREKKESFPLTVTSAQKNPTAFYLCASKPGLASYEQYFGPGTRLTVT.

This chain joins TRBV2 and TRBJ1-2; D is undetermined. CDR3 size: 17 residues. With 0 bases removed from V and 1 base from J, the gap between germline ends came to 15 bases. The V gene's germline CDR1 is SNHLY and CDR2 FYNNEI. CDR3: CASSEAPGNYFNYGYTF. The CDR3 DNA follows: TGTGCCAGCAGTGAAGCACCTGGCAACTATTTTAACTATGGCTACACCTTC.

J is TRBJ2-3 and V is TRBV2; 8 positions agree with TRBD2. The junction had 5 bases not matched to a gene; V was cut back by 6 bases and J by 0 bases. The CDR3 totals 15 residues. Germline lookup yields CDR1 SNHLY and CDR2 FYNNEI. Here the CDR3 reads CASRPGLVSTDTQYF. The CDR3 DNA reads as TGTGCCAGCAGACCGGGACTAGTTAGCACAGATACGCAGTATTTT.

CDR3 loop: CATSRDGTGFEPQHF. The CDR3 region has the DNA TGTGCCACCAGCAGAGATGGGACAGGGTTTGAGCCCCAGCATTTT. This chain links TRBV15 with TRBJ1-5, with TRBD1 matching 9 bases. The CDR3 is made up of 15 amino acids. Per the germline V gene, CDR1 is LNHNV and CDR2 is YYDKDF (reference sequence). V lost 0 bases to trimming and J lost 8 bases; unmatched junction nucleotides: 5.

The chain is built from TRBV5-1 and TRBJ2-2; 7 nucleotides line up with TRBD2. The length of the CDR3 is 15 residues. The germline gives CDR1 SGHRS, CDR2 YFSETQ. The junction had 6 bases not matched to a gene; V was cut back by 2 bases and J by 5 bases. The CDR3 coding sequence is TGCGCCAGCAGCTTCACGGGAGGAGATACCGGGGAGCTGTTTTTT. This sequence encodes CASSFTGGDTGELFF.

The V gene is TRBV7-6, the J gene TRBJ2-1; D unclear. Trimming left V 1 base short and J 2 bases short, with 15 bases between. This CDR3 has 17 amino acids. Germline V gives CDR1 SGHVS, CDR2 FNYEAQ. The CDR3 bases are TGTGCCAGCAGCTTAGAGGCTCTAGAAACGCCCTACAATGAGCAGTTCTTC. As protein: CASSLEALETPYNEQFF.

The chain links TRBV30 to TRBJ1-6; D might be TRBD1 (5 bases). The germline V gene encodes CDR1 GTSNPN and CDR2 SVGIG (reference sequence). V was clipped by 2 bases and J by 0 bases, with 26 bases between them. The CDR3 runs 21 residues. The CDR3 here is CAWSMFHRPGLVSSYNSPLHF. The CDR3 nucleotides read TGTGCCTGGAGTATGTTTCACCGCCCGGGACTCGTGAGCTCCTATAATTCACCCCTCCACTTT.

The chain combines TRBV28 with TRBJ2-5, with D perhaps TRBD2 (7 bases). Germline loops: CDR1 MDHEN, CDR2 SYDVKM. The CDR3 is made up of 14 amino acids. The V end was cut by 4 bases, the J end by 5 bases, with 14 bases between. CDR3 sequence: CASSSWGGEETQYF. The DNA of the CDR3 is TGTGCCAGCAGTTCCTGGGGGGGCGAGGAGACCCAGTACTTC.

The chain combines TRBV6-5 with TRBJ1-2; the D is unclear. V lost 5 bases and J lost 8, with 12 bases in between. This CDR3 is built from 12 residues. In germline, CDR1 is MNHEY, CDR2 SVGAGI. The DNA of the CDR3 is TGTGCCAGCAGTACCAGTCCCGGCGGCTACACCTTC. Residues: CASSTSPGGYTF.

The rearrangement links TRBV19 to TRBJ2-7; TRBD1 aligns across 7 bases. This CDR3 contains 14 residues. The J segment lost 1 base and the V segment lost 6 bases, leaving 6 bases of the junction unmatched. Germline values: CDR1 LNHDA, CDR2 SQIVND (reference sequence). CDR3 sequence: CASRDRDSSYEQYF. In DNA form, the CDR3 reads TGTGCCAGTAGGGACCGGGACAGTTCCTACGAGCAGTACTTC.

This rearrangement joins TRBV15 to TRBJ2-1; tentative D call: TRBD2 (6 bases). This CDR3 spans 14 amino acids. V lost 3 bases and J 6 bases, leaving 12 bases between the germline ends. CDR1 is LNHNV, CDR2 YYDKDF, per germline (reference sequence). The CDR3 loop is CATSRGGSVNEQFF. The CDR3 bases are TGTGCCACCAGCAGGGGAGGTTCGGTCAATGAGCAGTTCTTC.

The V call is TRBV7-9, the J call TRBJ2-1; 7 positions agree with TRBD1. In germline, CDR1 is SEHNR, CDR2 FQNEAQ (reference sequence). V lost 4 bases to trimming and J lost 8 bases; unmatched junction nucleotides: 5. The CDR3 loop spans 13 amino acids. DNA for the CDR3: TGTGCCAGCAGCTATACTACAGGGGATGAGCAGTTCTTC. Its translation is CASSYTTGDEQFF.

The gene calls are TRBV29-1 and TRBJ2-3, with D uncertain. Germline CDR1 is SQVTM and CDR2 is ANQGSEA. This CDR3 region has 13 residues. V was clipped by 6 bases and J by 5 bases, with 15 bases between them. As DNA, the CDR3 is TGCAGCGTCCGTGACCCCGGGCGAGATACGCAGTATTTT. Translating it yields CSVRDPGRDTQYF.

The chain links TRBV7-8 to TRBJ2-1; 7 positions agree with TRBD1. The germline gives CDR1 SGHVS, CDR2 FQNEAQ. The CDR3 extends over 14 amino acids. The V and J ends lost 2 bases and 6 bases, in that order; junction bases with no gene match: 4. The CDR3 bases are TGTGCCAGCAGCTTAAAATGGGACAGCAATGAGCAGTTCTTC. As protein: CASSLKWDSNEQFF. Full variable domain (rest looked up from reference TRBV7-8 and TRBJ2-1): GAGVSQSPRYKVAKRGQDVALRCDPISGHVSLFWYQQALGQGPEFLTYFQNEAQLDKSGLPSDRFFAERPEGSVSTLKIQRTQQEDSAVYLCASSLKWDSNEQFFGPGTRLTVL.

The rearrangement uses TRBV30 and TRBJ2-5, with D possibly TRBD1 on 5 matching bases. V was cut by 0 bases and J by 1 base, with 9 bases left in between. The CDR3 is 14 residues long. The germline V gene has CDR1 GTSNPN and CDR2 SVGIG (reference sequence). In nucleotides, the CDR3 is TGTGCCTGGAGTGTAGGGGCACGCCAAGAGACCCAGTACTTC. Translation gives CAWSVGARQETQYF. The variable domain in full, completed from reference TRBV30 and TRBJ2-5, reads SQTIHQWPATLVQPVGSPLSLECTVEGTSNPNLYWYRQAAGRGLQLLFYSVGIGQISSEVPQNLSASRPQDRQFILSSKKLLLSDSGFYLCAWSVGARQETQYFGPGTRLLVL.

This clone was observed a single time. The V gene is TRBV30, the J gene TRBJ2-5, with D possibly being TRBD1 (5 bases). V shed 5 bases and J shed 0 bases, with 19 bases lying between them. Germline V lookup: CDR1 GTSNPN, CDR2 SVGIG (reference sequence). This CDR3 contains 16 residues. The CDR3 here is CAWGAGLGRYQETQYF. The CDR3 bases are TGTGCCTGGGGGGCTGGCCTAGGCCGGTACCAAGAGACCCAGTACTTC.

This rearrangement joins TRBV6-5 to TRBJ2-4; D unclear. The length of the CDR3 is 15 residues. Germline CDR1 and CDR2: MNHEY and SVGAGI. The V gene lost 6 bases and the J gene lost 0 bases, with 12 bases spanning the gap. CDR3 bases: TGTGCCAGCAGCCGAGACGGCTTAGCCAAAAACATTCAGTACTTC. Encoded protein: CASSRDGLAKNIQYF.

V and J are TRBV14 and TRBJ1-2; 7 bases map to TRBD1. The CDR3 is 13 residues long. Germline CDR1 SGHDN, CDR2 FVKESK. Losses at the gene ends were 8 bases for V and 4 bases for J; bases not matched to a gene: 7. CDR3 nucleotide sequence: TGTGCCAGCGGGAATACAGGGGCCTATGGCTACACCTTC. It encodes CASGNTGAYGYTF.

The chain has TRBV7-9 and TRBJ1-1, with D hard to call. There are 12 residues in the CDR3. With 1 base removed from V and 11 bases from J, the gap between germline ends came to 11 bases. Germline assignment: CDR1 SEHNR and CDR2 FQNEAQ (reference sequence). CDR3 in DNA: TGTGCCAGCAGCTTAGAGTCCAGGAGGGCTTTCTTT. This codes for CASSLESRRAFF.

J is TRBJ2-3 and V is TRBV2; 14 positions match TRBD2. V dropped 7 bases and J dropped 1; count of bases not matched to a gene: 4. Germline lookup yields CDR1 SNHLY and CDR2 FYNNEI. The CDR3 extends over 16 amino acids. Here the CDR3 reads CASIPTSGRGTDTQYF. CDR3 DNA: TGTGCCAGCATTCCGACTAGCGGGAGGGGCACAGATACGCAGTATTTT.

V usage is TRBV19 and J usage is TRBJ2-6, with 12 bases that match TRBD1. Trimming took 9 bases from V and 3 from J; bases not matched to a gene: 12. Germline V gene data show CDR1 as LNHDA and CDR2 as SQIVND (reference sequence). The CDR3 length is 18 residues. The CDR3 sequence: CASTSPGQGAHGANVLTF. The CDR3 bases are TGTGCCAGCACTTCTCCGGGACAGGGGGCGCATGGGGCCAACGTCCTGACTTTC.

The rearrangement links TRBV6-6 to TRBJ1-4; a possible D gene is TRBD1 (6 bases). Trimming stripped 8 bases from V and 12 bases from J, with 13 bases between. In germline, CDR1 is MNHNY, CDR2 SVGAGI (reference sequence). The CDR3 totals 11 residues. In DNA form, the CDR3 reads TGTGCCAGCTCCTCCGAGGGGGAACTGTTTTTT. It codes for CASSSEGELFF.

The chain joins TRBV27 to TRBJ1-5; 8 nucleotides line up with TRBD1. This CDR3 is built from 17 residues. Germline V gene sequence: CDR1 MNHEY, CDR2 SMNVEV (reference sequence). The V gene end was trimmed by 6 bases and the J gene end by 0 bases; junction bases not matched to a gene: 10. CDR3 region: CASSALRTGNSNQPQHF. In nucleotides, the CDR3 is TGTGCCAGCAGCGCGCTCCGGACAGGGAATAGCAATCAGCCCCAGCATTTT.

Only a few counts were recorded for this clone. The DNA for the CDR3 is TGTGCCATCAGCCAGACAGGGCTTAACTATGGCTACACCTTC. It translates to CAISQTGLNYGYTF. The genes are TRBV10-3 and TRBJ1-2, with TRBD1 identical over 7 bases. The germline gives CDR1 ENHRY, CDR2 SYGVKD. The CDR3 sequence is 14 residues long. V shed 6 bases, J shed 1 base, and the junction held 5 bases outside the gene matches.

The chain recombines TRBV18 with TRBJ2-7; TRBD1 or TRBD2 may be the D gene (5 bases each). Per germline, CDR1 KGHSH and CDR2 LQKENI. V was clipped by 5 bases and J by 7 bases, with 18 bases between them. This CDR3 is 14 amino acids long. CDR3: CASSSGTRREEQYF. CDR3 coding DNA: TGTGCCAGCTCATCTGGGACCCGGAGAGAGGAGCAGTACTTC. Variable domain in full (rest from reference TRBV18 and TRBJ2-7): NAGVMQNPRHLVRRRGQEARLRCSPMKGHSHVYWYRQLPEEGLKFMVYLQKENIIDESGMPKERFSAEFPKEGPSILRIQQVVRGDSAAYFCASSSGTRREEQYFGPGTRLTVT.

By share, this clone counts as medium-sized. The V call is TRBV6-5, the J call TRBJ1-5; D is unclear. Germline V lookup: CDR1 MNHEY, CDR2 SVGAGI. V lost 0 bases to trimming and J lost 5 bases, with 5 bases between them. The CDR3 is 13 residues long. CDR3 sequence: CASSYSPDQPQHF. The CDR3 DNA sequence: TGTGCCAGCAGTTACTCTCCGGATCAGCCCCAGCATTTT.

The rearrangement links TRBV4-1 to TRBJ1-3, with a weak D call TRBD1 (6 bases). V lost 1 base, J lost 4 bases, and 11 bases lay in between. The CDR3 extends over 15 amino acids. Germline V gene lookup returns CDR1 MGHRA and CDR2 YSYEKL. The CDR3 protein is CASSQVTGSGNTIYF. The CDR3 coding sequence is TGCGCCAGCAGCCAAGTCACAGGGTCAGGAAACACCATATATTTT.